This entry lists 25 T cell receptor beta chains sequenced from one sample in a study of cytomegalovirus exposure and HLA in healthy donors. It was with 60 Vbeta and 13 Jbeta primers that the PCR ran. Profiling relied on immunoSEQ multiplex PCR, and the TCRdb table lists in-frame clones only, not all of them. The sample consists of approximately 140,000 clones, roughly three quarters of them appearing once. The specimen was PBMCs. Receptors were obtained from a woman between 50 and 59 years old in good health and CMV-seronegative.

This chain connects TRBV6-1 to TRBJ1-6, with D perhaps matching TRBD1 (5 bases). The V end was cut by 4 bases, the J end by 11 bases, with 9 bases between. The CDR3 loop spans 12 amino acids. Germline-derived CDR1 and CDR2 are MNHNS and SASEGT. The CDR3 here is CASSARQTPLHF. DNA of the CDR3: TGTGCCAGCAGTGCACGACAGACACCCCTCCACTTT.

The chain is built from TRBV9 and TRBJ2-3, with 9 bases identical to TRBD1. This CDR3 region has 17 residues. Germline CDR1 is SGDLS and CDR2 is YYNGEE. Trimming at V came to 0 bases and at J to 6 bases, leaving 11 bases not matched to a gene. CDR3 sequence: CASSVGSGTGLLDTQYF. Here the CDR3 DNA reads TGTGCCAGCAGCGTAGGAAGTGGGACAGGGTTATTGGATACGCAGTATTTT.

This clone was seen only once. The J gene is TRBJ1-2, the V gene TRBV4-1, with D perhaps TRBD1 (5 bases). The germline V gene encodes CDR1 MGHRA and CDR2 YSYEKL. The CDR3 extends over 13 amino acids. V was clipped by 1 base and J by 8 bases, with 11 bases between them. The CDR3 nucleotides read TGCGCCAGCAGCCAAGTCGGGACTTGGGGCTACACCTTC. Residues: CASSQVGTWGYTF.

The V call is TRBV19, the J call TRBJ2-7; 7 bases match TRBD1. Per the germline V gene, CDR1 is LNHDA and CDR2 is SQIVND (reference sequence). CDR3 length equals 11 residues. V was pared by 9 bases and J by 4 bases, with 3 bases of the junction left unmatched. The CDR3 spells CARPQGYEQYF. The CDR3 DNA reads TGTGCCAGACCACAGGGGTACGAGCAGTACTTC.

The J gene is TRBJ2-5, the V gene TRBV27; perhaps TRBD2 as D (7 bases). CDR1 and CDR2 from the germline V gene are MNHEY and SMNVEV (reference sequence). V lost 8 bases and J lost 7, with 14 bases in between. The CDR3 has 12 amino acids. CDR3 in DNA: TGTGCCAGCGGGGGGGGCGCAGGGACCCAGTACTTC. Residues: CASGGGAGTQYF.

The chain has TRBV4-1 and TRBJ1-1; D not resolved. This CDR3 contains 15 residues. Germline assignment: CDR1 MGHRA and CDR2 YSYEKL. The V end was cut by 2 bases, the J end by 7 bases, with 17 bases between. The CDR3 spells CASSQPSRSKNEAFF. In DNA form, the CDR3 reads TGCGCCAGCAGCCAACCCTCGCGGAGTAAGAATGAAGCTTTCTTT.

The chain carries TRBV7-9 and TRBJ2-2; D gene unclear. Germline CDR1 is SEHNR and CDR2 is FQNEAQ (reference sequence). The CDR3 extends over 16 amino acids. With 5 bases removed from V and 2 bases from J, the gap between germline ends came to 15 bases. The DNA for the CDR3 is TGTGCCAGCAGCCCGACCAAAGACAAAAACACCGGGGAGCTGTTTTTT. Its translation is CASSPTKDKNTGELFF.

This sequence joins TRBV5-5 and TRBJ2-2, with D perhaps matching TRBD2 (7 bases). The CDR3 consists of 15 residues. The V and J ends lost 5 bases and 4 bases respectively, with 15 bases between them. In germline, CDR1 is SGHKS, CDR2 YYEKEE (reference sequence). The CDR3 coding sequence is TGTGCCAGCAGTTCCCGGGGGGCGACCACCGGGGAGCTGTTTTTT. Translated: CASSSRGATTGELFF.

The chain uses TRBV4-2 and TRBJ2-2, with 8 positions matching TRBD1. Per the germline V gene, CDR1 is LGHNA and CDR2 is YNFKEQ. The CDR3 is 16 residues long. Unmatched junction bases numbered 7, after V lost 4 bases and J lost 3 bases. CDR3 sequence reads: CASSLRDRGYTGELFF. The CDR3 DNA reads TGTGCCAGCAGCCTTCGTGACAGGGGATACACCGGGGAGCTGTTTTTT.

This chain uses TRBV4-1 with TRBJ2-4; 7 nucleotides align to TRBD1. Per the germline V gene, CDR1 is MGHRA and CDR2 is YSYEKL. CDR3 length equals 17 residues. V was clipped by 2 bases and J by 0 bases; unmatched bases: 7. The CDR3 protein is CASSQPTGSRAKNIQYF. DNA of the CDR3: TGCGCCAGCAGCCAACCGACAGGGTCAAGAGCCAAAAACATTCAGTACTTC.

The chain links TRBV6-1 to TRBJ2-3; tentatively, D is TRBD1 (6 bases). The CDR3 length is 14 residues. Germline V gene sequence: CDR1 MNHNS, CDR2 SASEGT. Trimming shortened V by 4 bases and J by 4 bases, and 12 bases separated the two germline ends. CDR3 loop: CASSVAGVADTQYF. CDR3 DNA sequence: TGTGCCAGCAGTGTGGCAGGGGTGGCAGATACGCAGTATTTT.

The CDR3 region is CASSLGVRGQGRGEQFF. The CDR3 DNA is TGTGCCAGCAGCTTAGGTGTGAGGGGACAGGGCCGAGGTGAGCAGTTCTTC. The chain joins TRBV7-8 to TRBJ2-1, with 9 bases matching TRBD1. This CDR3 is built from 17 residues. Germline CDR1 reads SGHVS; CDR2 reads FQNEAQ. V was clipped by 1 base and J by 9 bases; unmatched bases: 13.

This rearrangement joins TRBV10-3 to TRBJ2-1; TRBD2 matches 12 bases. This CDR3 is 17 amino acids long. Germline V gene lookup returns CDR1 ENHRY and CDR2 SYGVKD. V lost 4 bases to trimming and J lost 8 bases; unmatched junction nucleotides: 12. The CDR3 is CAISVLAGGSGSDEQFF. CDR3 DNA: TGTGCCATCAGTGTACTAGCGGGGGGTAGCGGCAGCGATGAGCAGTTCTTC.

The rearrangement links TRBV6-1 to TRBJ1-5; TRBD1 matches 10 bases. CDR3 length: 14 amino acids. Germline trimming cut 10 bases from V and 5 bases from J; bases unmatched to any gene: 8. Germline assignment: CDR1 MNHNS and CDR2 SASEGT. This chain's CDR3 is CATRLGTGDQPQHF. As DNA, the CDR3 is TGTGCCACAAGACTCGGGACAGGGGATCAGCCCCAGCATTTT.

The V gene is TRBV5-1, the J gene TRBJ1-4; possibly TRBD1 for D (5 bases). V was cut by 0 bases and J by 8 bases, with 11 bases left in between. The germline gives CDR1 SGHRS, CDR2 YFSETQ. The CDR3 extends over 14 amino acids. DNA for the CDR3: TGCGCCAGCAGCTTGGTTGCAGGGAGGGAAAAACTGTTTTTT. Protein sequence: CASSLVAGREKLFF.

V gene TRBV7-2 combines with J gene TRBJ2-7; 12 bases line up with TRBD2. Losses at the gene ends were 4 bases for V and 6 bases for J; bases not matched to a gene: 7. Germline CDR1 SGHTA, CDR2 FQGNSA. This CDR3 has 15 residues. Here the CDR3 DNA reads TGTGCCAGCAGCTCGGGACTAGCGGGTACCGGCGAGCAGTACTTC. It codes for CASSSGLAGTGEQYF.

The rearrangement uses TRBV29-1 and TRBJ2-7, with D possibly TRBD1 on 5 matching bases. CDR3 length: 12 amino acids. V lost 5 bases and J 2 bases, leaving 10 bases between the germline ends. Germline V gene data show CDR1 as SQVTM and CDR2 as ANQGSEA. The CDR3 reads CSVRTSPYEQYF. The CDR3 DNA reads TGCAGCGTTAGGACATCTCCCTACGAGCAGTACTTC.

The CDR3 is CASSYSTGEETQYF. The DNA for the CDR3 is TGTGCCAGCAGTTACTCGACAGGGGAAGAGACCCAGTACTTC. This chain connects TRBV6-5 to TRBJ2-5, with TRBD1 matching 8 bases. Germline loops: CDR1 MNHEY, CDR2 SVGAGI. V lost 0 bases to trimming and J lost 3 bases; unmatched junction nucleotides: 0. The CDR3 is 14 residues long.

The CDR3, as DNA: TGCAGCGTGGACCTCGGGACTAGTATGTTCTTC. Protein sequence: CSVDLGTSMFF. The chain employs TRBV29-1 and TRBJ2-1, with 8 nucleotides matching TRBD2. The germline V gene encodes CDR1 SQVTM and CDR2 ANQGSEA. V trimming: 6 bases; J trimming: 15 bases; junction bases outside the gene matches: 10. The CDR3 is made up of 11 amino acids.

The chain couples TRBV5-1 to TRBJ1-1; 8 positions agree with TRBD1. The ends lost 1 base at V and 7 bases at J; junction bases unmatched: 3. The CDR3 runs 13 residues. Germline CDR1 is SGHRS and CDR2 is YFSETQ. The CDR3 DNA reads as TGCGCCAGCAGCTTGCAGACAGGGGATGAAGCTTTCTTT. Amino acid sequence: CASSLQTGDEAFF.

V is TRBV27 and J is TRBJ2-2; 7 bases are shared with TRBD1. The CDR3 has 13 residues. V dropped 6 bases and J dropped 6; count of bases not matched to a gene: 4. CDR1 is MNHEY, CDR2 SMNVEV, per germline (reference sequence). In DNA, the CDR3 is TGTGCCAGCAGCCTAGGGGGCCCCGGGGAGCTGTTTTTT. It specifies CASSLGGPGELFF.

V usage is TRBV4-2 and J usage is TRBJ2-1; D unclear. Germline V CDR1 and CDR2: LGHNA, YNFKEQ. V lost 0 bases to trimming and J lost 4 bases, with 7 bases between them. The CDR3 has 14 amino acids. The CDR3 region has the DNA TGTGCCAGCAGCCAAGATAGCATGTACAATGAGCAGTTCTTC. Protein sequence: CASSQDSMYNEQFF.

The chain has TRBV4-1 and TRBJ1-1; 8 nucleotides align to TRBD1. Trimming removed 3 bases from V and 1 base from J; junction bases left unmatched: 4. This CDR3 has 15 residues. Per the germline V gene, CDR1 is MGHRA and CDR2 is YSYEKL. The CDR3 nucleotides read TGCGCCAGCAGCCAGGACAGGGCGCGGAACACTGAAGCTTTCTTT. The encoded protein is CASSQDRARNTEAFF.

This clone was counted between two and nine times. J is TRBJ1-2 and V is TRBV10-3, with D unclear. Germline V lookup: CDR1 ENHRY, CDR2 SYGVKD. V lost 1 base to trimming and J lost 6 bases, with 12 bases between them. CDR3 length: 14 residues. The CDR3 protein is CAISEYEKAHGYTF. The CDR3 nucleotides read TGTGCCATCAGTGAGTATGAAAAAGCGCATGGCTACACCTTC.

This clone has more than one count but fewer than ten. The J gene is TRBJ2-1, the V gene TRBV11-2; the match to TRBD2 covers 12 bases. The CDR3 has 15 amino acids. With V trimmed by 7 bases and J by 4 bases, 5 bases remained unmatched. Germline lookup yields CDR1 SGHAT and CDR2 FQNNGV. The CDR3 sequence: CASTALAGGYNEQFF. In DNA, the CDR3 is TGTGCCAGCACCGCACTAGCGGGGGGTTACAATGAGCAGTTCTTC.